The rows below give T cell receptor beta chains drawn from one sample of a study of T cells in Graves' hyperthyroidism and ophthalmopathy. TCRdb recomputed calls from the multiplex PCR reads with MiXCR, one row per CDR3 protein. Among around 720,000 distinct CDR3 sequences listed, approximately 36% were seen once. Sequencing used blood. The receptor set was obtained from a woman between 40 and 50 years old with Graves' hyperthyroidism. Both conserved end residues are part of each CDR3. The size of a clone is reported for some rows only, either as once, few or many, or as a class for expanded clones.

TRBJ1-1 . TRBV19 CASSSQVATEAFF
TRBJ2-5 few TRBV6-6 CASSYQIAGEQYF
TRBJ2-3 once TRBV20-1 CSAQRGLAGRDTQYF
TRBJ2-5 . TRBV7-8 CASSSRDTPRETQYF
TRBJ1-2 once TRBV2 CASSGQGGYYGYTF
TRBJ1-4 . TRBV10-3 CAISEKVDGEKPFF
TRBJ2-6 many TRBV19 CASRPDRSGANVLTF
TRBJ2-7 . TRBV7-7 CASSPQAGSSYEQYF
TRBJ1-1 . TRBV29-1 CSQPGTGGNTEAFF
TRBJ1-2 many TRBV12-3/TRBV12-4 CASSPVPNYGYTF
TRBJ2-7 . TRBV5-1 CASSPGQLGEQYF
TRBJ2-7 . TRBV6-6 CASSLGQSPGEQYF
TRBJ2-6 many TRBV7-2 CASSLVGQGAGANVLTF
TRBJ1-5 many TRBV10-2 CASSDLNQPQHF
TRBJ1-5 . TRBV2 CASSVNSYSNQPQHF
TRBJ2-2 . TRBV7-2 CASSFTGAVSGELFF
TRBJ2-7 many TRBV28 CASLGRLAEASSYEQYF
TRBJ2-1 . TRBV7-2 CASSLRSTRRDEQFF
TRBJ1-1 . TRBV7-9 CASNPPYGGAFF
TRBJ1-2 . TRBV20-1 CSARELRFFRTYTF
TRBJ1-1 many TRBV11-2 CAGGRPNTEAFF
TRBJ1-1 . TRBV19 CASSTSAEAFF
TRBJ2-7 . TRBV7-2 CASSAAPQGHTYEQYF
TRBJ2-7 . TRBV4-3 CASSQVWLAPGDEQYF
TRBJ2-7 . TRBV9 CASRTQPYPGVDF
TRBJ1-5 . TRBV30 CAWSLQGLQPQHF
TRBJ2-3 few TRBV19 CASSPGTGTDTQYF
TRBJ1-1 many TRBV19 CASRPGHGGDTEAFF
TRBJ1-2 . TRBV6-1 CASNDETGQPDYTF
TRBJ2-3 once TRBV7-9 CAIPPGGGDTQYF
TRBJ1-5 . TRBV19 CASSDEPRQPQHF
TRBJ2-7 many TRBV19 CASSMGDRLEQYF
TRBJ1-4 . TRBV29-1 CSVEPGQGFEKLFF
TRBJ1-6 few TRBV10-1 CANTQGPNSPLHF
TRBJ1-2 . TRBV2 CASSTTLRDRGGGYTF
TRBJ2-5 . TRBV5-1 CASSSWLAGGTETQYF
TRBJ1-1 . TRBV28 CASHSLTGRVTEAFF
TRBJ1-3 . TRBV7-2 CASSFRQGGSGNTIYF
TRBJ1-5 . TRBV12-3/TRBV12-4 CASRTRGLGGRGSWQPQHF
TRBJ2-6 few TRBV6-4 CASRDPGTGQPISGANVLTF
TRBJ1-6 many TRBV10-3 CAISAGNVGFTKSPLHF
TRBJ2-5 . TRBV15 CATSRDRAGDRFF
TRBJ1-1 many TRBV7-9 CASSLALGHANTEAFF
TRBJ2-7 . TRBV19 CASTYGGGVSYEQYF
TRBJ2-5 many TRBV14 CASSQIGGWETQYF
TRBJ2-5 many TRBV29-1 CSARTGGEETQYF
TRBJ1-5 . TRBV11-2 CASSFRGDSNQPQHF
TRBJ2-5 few TRBV6-5 CASSYSGTKGETQYF
TRBJ2-5 many TRBV10-3 CAINTGLEETQYF
TRBJ1-1 few TRBV12-3/TRBV12-4 CASRPAGAVTEAFF
TRBJ1-5 . TRBV7-9 CASSLDPGRGVGQPQHF
TRBJ1-1 . TRBV7-9 CASSFDRGRTEAFF